Shown below are 6 T cell receptor beta chains from a single sample sequenced in a study of T cells of healthy individuals. Each CDR3 protein gets one entry after TCRdb re-called the 5' RACE reads with MiXCR. The sample yields 85,000 to 100,000 distinct CDR3 sequences, approximately 15% seen once. The receptors come from a human donor in good health.

This clonotype was observed a few times. This sequence joins TRBV6-5 and TRBJ2-7; possible D gene TRBD1, 5 bases. The germline CDR1 and CDR2 sequences are MNHEY and SVGAGI. The CDR3 consists of 14 residues. The V end lost 5 bases, the J end lost 0 bases, and 11 bases lay between the germline ends. This chain's CDR3 is CASSRTTDSYEQYF. For the CDR3, the DNA is TGTGCCAGCAGTCGGACGACAGACTCCTACGAGCAGTACTTC.

This clonotype has only a few counts. The CDR3 here is CASSFPAGGQDTQYF. CDR3 in DNA: TGTGCCAGCAGCTTCCCAGCGGGGGGGCAAGATACGCAGTATTTT. This chain uses TRBV7-2 with TRBJ2-3; 10 bases are shared with TRBD2. CDR1 is SGHTA and CDR2 is FQGNSA in the germline V gene. Unmatched junction bases numbered 5, after V lost 3 bases and J lost 5 bases. This CDR3 is built from 15 residues. Full variable domain (rest looked up from reference TRBV7-2 and TRBJ2-3): GAGVSQSPSNKVTEKGKDVELRCDPISGHTALYWYRQSLGQGLEFLIYFQGNSAPDKSGLPSDRFSAERTGGSVSTLTIQRTQQEDSAVYLCASSFPAGGQDTQYFGPGTRLTVL.

This clonotype has a handful of counts. The chain combines TRBV4-1 with TRBJ2-1, with D perhaps TRBD2 (7 bases). CDR3 size: 15 residues. The V and J ends lost 5 bases and 0 bases respectively, with 11 bases between them. Germline V CDR1 and CDR2: MGHRA, YSYEKL. CDR3 in DNA: TGCGCCAGCAGCGGGAGGGGGGACTCCTACAATGAGCAGTTCTTC. This translates into CASSGRGDSYNEQFF.

This clonotype occurred many times. The chain is built from TRBV20-1 and TRBJ1-6, with TRBD1 matching over 7 bases. CDR3 length equals 14 residues. Germline V gene lookup returns CDR1 DFQATT and CDR2 SNEGSKA (reference sequence). The trim removed 3 bases at V and 7 bases at J, leaving 6 bases unmatched. The CDR3 coding sequence is TGCAGTGCTAGTCTGCCAGGGGGAAATTCACCCCTCCACTTT. Its translation: CSASLPGGNSPLHF.

This chain uses TRBV20-1 with TRBJ1-2, with 7 bases matching TRBD1. J gave up 0 bases and V 6 bases, and 7 bases lay outside the gene matches. The CDR3 is 14 residues long. Germline values: CDR1 DFQATT, CDR2 SNEGSKA (reference sequence). CDR3 in DNA: TGCAGTGCCCAAGGGACAGAAGCTAACTATGGCTACACCTTC. Protein product: CSAQGTEANYGYTF.

This clonotype was counted ten times or more. This sequence joins TRBV7-2 and TRBJ2-1; TRBD2 matches 9 bases. The germline V gene encodes CDR1 SGHTA and CDR2 FQGNSA. The CDR3 loop spans 15 amino acids. V shed 2 bases and J 6 bases; nucleotides not matched to a gene: 5. The CDR3 nucleotides read TGTGCCAGCAGCTTACAAGCGGGAGGAACCAATGAGCAGTTCTTC. Its translation: CASSLQAGGTNEQFF.